The 8 T cell receptor beta chains presented below share a single source sample, sequenced in a study of cytomegalovirus exposure and HLA in healthy donors. The PCR ran on 60 Vbeta and 13 Jbeta primers. The method was immunoSEQ multiplex PCR; TCRdb's version includes in-frame clones alone and lacks a portion of them. There are just over 150,000 clones in the sample; around four fifths occur only once, and about 2.1% lies in the top ten. The sequenced sample consisted of PBMCs. The receptors were gathered from a female donor in good health and CMV-seronegative.

This chain joins TRBV29-1 and TRBJ2-1; the match to TRBD2 covers 14 bases. The germline gives CDR1 SQVTM, CDR2 ANQGSEA. The CDR3 is 14 residues long. With V trimmed by 7 bases and J by 10 bases, 9 bases remained unmatched. The CDR3 loop reads CSASPGLAGEEQFF. DNA of the CDR3: TGCAGCGCATCGCCGGGACTAGCGGGAGAAGAGCAGTTCTTC.

The V and J genes are TRBV19 and TRBJ1-4; D is unresolved. Germline V gene sequence: CDR1 LNHDA, CDR2 SQIVND (reference sequence). The CDR3 is 13 residues long. Trimming took off 3 bases at V and 6 bases at J, with 8 bases between the two ends. In DNA form, the CDR3 reads TGTGCCAGTAGTATTTCAACAGATGAAAAACTGTTTTTT. This gives the protein CASSISTDEKLFF.

V is TRBV5-1 and J is TRBJ2-5; D might be TRBD2 (6 bases). The CDR3 spans 13 residues. The ends were cut back, 4 bases at V and 5 bases at J, with 12 bases in the middle. CDR1 SGHRS and CDR2 YFSETQ come from the germline V gene. CDR3 sequence (DNA): TGCGCCAGCAGCCGGCCCAGCGGGGAGACCCAGTACTTC. Amino acids: CASSRPSGETQYF. The complete variable domain, with remaining parts taken from reference TRBV5-1 and TRBJ2-5, reads KAGVTQTPRYLIKTRGQQVTLSCSPISGHRSVSWYQQTPGQGLQFLFEYFSETQRNKGNFPGRFSGRQFSNSRSEMNVSTLELGDSALYLCASSRPSGETQYFGPGTRLLVL.

The gene calls are TRBV2 and TRBJ2-7; 12 nucleotides agree with TRBD2. The CDR3 is made up of 15 amino acids. Unmatched junction bases numbered 11, after V lost 7 bases and J lost 7 bases. Germline loops: CDR1 SNHLY, CDR2 FYNNEI. The CDR3 DNA follows: TGTGCCAGCACCCGAACGACTAGCGGGAGTGGAGAGCAGTACTTC. This encodes CASTRTTSGSGEQYF. Full variable domain (rest looked up from reference TRBV2 and TRBJ2-7): EPEVTQTPSHQVTQMGQEVILRCVPISNHLYFYWYRQILGQKVEFLVSFYNNEISEKSEIFDDQFSVERPDGSNFTLKIRSTKLEDSAMYFCASTRTTSGSGEQYFGPGTRLTVT.

A note on this clone: This same CDR3 is encoded by further DNA sequences in the sample. The V call is TRBV9, the J call TRBJ1-2, with D possibly being TRBD1 (5 bases). The CDR3 is made up of 14 amino acids. V lost 0 bases to trimming and J lost 1 base, with 7 bases between them. In germline, CDR1 is SGDLS, CDR2 YYNGEE. The CDR3 protein is CASSVGRGNYGYTF. In nucleotides, the CDR3 is TGTGCCAGCAGCGTAGGAAGGGGTAACTATGGCTACACCTTC.

The chain recombines TRBV18 with TRBJ2-1; no reliable D call. The CDR3 is 13 residues long. CDR1 and CDR2 from the germline V gene are KGHSH and LQKENI. V lost 4 bases and J lost 7, with 11 bases in between. The CDR3 loop is CASSLAVRNEQFF. DNA for the CDR3: TGTGCCAGCTCACTAGCCGTAAGGAATGAGCAGTTCTTC.

In this sample, this clone turned up once. The chain employs TRBV15 and TRBJ1-5; the D gene is possibly TRBD1 (6 bases). This CDR3 comprises 17 residues. The V end lost 0 bases, the J end lost 0 bases, and 12 bases lay between the germline ends. The germline gives CDR1 LNHNV, CDR2 YYDKDF (reference sequence). CDR3 residues: CATSRDPGAYSNQPQHF. In DNA form, the CDR3 reads TGTGCCACCAGCAGAGACCCAGGGGCATATAGCAATCAGCCCCAGCATTTT.

Here the CDR3 DNA reads TGTGCCAGCAGCTCACCGGGACAGGGGCGCGAAAAACTGTTTTTT. Amino acid sequence: CASSSPGQGREKLFF. The gene calls are TRBV7-9 and TRBJ1-4; 10 nucleotides agree with TRBD1. CDR1 SEHNR and CDR2 FQNEAQ come from the germline V gene (reference sequence). The CDR3 extends over 15 amino acids. Trimming at V came to 4 bases and at J to 8 bases, leaving 7 bases not matched to a gene.